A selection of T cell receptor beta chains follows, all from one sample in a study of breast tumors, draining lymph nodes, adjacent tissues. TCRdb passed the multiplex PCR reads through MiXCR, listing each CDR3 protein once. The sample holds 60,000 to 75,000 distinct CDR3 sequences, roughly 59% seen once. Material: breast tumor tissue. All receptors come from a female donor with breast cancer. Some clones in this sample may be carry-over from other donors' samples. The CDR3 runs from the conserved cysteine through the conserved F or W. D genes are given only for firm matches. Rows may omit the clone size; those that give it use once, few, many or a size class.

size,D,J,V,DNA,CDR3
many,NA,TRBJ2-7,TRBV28,TGTGCCAGCAGTCCTTTCTACGAGCAGTACTTC,CASSPFYEQYF
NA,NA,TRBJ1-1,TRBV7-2,TGTGCCAGCAGCTCCGACGGAGAGGGTACTGAAGCTTTCTTT,CASSSDGEGTEAFF
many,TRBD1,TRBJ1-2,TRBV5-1,TGCGCCAGCAGCAAGGGACAGGGGGCCGGTGACACCTTC,CASSKGQGAGDTF
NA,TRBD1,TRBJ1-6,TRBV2,TGTGCCAGCAGACGGACAGGGGGCAAGTCACCCCTCCACTTT,CASRRTGGKSPLHF
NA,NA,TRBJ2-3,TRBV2,TGTGCCAGCAGTGAGTACCTTTCCACAGATGCGCAGTATTTT,CASSEYLSTDAQYF
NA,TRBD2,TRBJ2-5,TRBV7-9,TGTGCCAGCAGCCTTGGCCGGGACAGACTAGCGGGAGGGGATAGTGGTGAGACCCAGTACTTC,CASSLGRDRLAGGDSGETQYF
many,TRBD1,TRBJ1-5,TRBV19,TGTGCCAGTAGTACCTCTAACCGGGACAGGGTCCCGAGGGCCCAGCATTTT,CASSTSNRDRVPRAQHF
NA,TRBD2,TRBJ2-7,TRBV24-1,TGTGCCACCAGTTTGGGAGGGAGCGGGAGACCCAGACACGAGCAGTACTTC,CATSLGGSGRPRHEQYF
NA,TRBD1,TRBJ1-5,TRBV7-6,TGTGCCAGCAGCACGGACAGGCCGCGGGTCAATCAGCCCCAGCATTTT,CASSTDRPRVNQPQHF
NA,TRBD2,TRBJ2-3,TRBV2,TGTGCCAGCATGGCTGGGCTAGCGGGGGGAAGGGCAGATACGCAGTATTTT,CASMAGLAGGRADTQYF
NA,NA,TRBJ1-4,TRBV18,TGTGCCAGCTCACCAGGGTTGAGGGGTGAAAAACTGTTTTTT,CASSPGLRGEKLFF
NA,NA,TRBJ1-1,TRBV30,TGTGCCTGGAGTGTACCAGGCAGGGCTAATGAAGCTTTCTTT,CAWSVPGRANEAFF
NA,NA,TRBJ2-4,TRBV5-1,TGCGCCAGCAGCTTTGGGGTTAGTGAAAACATTCAGTACTTC,CASSFGVSENIQYF
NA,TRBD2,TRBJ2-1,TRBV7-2,TGTGCCAGCAGCTTGGCCGGACTAGCGGGAGTGAATGAGCAGTTCTTC,CASSLAGLAGVNEQFF
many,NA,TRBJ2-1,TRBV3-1,TGTGCCAGCAGCCTCCGTGGGGCAGGGAGGAACAATGAGCAGTTCTTC,CASSLRGAGRNNEQFF
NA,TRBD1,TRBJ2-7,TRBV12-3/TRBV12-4,TGTGCCAACAGTTTAGCCGGGACAGAGGCCTCGCAGTACTTC,CANSLAGTEASQYF
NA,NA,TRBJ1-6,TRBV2,TGTGCCAGCAGTGACAGGGACAATTCACCCCTCCACTTT,CASSDRDNSPLHF
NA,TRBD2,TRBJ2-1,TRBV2,TGTGCCAACAATCTTAGCGGGGGGGGTGGGGATGAGCAGTTCTTC,CANNLSGGGGDEQFF
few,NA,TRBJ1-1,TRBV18,TGTGCCAGCTCCATCAGGGAAGGAACTGAAGCTTTCTTT,CASSIREGTEAFF
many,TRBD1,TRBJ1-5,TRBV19,TGTGCCAGTAGTATGGGTCAGGGGGCAAGGGGCAATCAGCCCCAGCATTTT,CASSMGQGARGNQPQHF
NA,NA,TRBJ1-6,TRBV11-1,TGTGCCAGCAGTGAAGGCGCGCCGGGGAACAATTCACCCCTCCACTTT,CASSEGAPGNNSPLHF
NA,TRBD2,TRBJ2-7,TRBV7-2,TGTGCCAGCAGCCGCTCCCTAGCGGGAGGCCAAACGTCCCCTCGGCAGTACTTC,CASSRSLAGGQTSPRQYF
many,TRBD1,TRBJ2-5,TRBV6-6,TGTGCCAGCAGTTACTCTGACAGGGGGGGAGAGACCCAGTACTTC,CASSYSDRGGETQYF
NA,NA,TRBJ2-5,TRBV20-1,TGCAGTGCTCCCGGGTCTCAAGAGACCCCGTACTTC,CSAPGSQETPYF
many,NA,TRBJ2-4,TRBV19,TGTGCCAGTAGTCACCCCCAAAACATTCAGTACTTC,CASSHPQNIQYF
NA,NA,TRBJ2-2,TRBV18,TGTGCCAGCTCACCAGACGCAGGGTATGGCTACACCGGGGAGCTGTTTTTT,CASSPDAGYGYTGELFF
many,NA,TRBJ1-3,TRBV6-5,TGTGCCAGCAAACAAAAAGTAACTGGAAACACCATATATTTT,CASKQKVTGNTIYF
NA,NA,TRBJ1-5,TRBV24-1,TGTGCCACCAGTGATTCGACCCAGGGTACAAGCAATCAGCCCCAGCATTTT,CATSDSTQGTSNQPQHF
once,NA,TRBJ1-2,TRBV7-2,TGTGCCAGCAGCCATCTTGGGGGGCGCAAGGGGGACTATGGCTACACCTTC,CASSHLGGRKGDYGYTF
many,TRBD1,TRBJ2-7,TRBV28,TGTGCCAGCAGTGGGGACAGGGGGTTCCACGAGCAGTACTTC,CASSGDRGFHEQYF
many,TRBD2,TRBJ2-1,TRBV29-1,TGCAGCGCTCAGCGGGGGGACTCCTACAATGAGCAGTTCTTC,CSAQRGDSYNEQFF
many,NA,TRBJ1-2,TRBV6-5,TGTGCCGCCGGGTACTATGGCTACACCTTC,CAAGYYGYTF
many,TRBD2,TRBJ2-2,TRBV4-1,TGCGCCAGCAGCCGCCGACTAGCGGGGGCCGGAATGAACACCGGGGAGCTGTTTTTT,CASSRRLAGAGMNTGELFF
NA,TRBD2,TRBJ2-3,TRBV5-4,TGTGCCAGCAGCTTGGTAGCGGGTTCAGATACGCAGTATTTT,CASSLVAGSDTQYF
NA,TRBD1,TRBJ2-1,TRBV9,TGTGCCAGCAGCGTAGGCCAGGGGGCGAAGAATGAGCAGTTCTTC,CASSVGQGAKNEQFF
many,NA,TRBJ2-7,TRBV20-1,TGCAGTGCTAGAGATCCGACTCTCTCCTACGAGCAGTACTTC,CSARDPTLSYEQYF